These 9 T cell receptor beta chains originate from one sample sequenced in a study of early T cells in non-severe SARS-CoV-2 infection. TCRdb processed the 5' RACE reads anew with MiXCR; each CDR3 protein has one entry. This sample has 100,000 to 120,000 distinct CDR3 sequences, with 10% to 15% found just once. This specimen was whole blood, taken at baseline. The receptors originated from an adult who was a healthcare worker with PCR-confirmed SARS-CoV-2 infection or an uninfected control (not recorded which).

This clonotype was observed a few times. This chain uses TRBV6-5 with TRBJ2-3, with no clear D. CDR3 size: 14 residues. The germline V gene has CDR1 MNHEY and CDR2 SVGAGI. V lost 5 bases and J 1 base, leaving 10 bases between the germline ends. The CDR3 spells CASSIRTGTDTQYF. The CDR3 bases are TGTGCCAGCAGTATCCGGACCGGCACAGATACGCAGTATTTT.

The chain has TRBV29-1 and TRBJ2-1; D not resolved. Germline CDR1 is SQVTM and CDR2 is ANQGSEA. CDR3 length: 14 residues. V was shortened by 2 bases and J by 4 bases, with 12 bases between the two germline ends. The CDR3 here is CSVEQPPPYNEQFF. CDR3 sequence (DNA): TGCAGCGTTGAACAACCCCCACCTTACAATGAGCAGTTCTTC.

This clonotype came up a few times. This sequence joins TRBV7-9 and TRBJ2-3; D might be TRBD2 (6 bases). This CDR3 is 15 amino acids long. V was shortened by 5 bases and J by 0 bases, with 12 bases between the two germline ends. In germline, CDR1 is SEHNR, CDR2 FQNEAQ (reference sequence). The CDR3 DNA reads TGTGCCAGCAGCCTAGGAGGGCCTAGCACAGATACGCAGTATTTT. Translated, it gives CASSLGGPSTDTQYF.

The chain couples TRBV30 to TRBJ2-5, with D maybe TRBD1 (6 bases). This CDR3 has 13 amino acids. V was shortened by 3 bases and J by 0 bases, with 8 bases between the two germline ends. The germline V gene has CDR1 GTSNPN and CDR2 SVGIG (reference sequence). CDR3 coding DNA: TGTGCCTGGAGCGGACAGTACCAAGAGACCCAGTACTTC. It translates to CAWSGQYQETQYF.

The chain uses TRBV27 and TRBJ2-2; 7 bases align to TRBD1. The junction had 9 bases not matched to a gene; V was cut back by 5 bases and J by 3 bases. Germline CDR1 is MNHEY and CDR2 is SMNVEV (reference sequence). There are 16 residues in the CDR3. The CDR3 DNA sequence: TGTGCCAGCAGTCTCCACAGGGGTCAAGACACCGGGGAGCTGTTTTTT. It specifies CASSLHRGQDTGELFF.

This clonotype showed up many times. The rearrangement links TRBV20-1 to TRBJ2-7, with 9 bases identical to TRBD2. Germline assignment: CDR1 DFQATT and CDR2 SNEGSKA (reference sequence). This CDR3 contains 17 residues. The V segment lost 0 bases and the J segment 0 bases; nucleotides outside the gene matches: 9. The CDR3 DNA reads TGCAGTGCTAGAGATGGGGCGGGAGGGCCGAGCTCCTACGAGCAGTACTTC. This sequence encodes CSARDGAGGPSSYEQYF.

The rearrangement uses TRBV19 and TRBJ2-7; D tentatively fits TRBD1 or TRBD2 (6 bases each). V lost 3 bases, J lost 1 base, and 13 bases lay in between. Per germline, CDR1 LNHDA and CDR2 SQIVND (reference sequence). The CDR3 length is 15 residues. For the CDR3, the DNA is TGTGCCAGTAGTATCGGCAGGGGAGGATCCTACGAGCAGTACTTC. It codes for CASSIGRGGSYEQYF.

The rearrangement uses TRBV7-2 and TRBJ2-3; D ambiguous. Germline V gives CDR1 SGHTA, CDR2 FQGNSA. This CDR3 is built from 12 residues. Trimming removed 3 bases at V and 3 bases at J, with 4 bases between. Here the CDR3 DNA reads TGTGCCAGCAGCTTGAAAACAGATACGCAGTATTTT. This encodes CASSLKTDTQYF.

This clonotype was observed at least ten times. The V and J genes are TRBV5-1 and TRBJ2-3; D not certain. The CDR3 extends over 16 amino acids. Between the trimmed V and J ends, which lost 4 bases and 0 bases, there was a span of 15 bases. CDR1 SGHRS and CDR2 YFSETQ come from the germline V gene. CDR3 coding DNA: TGCGCCAGCAGCACCATTGGACGGGCAAGCACAGATACGCAGTATTTT. Its translation: CASSTIGRASTDTQYF.